What follows are 3 T cell receptor beta chains derived from one specimen sequenced in a study of cytomegalovirus exposure and HLA in healthy donors. PCR involved 60 Vbeta and 13 Jbeta primers. This table comes from immunoSEQ multiplex PCR, and its TCRdb copy is limited to in-frame clones, with some not included. In the table there are about 150,000 clones, around 9.7% of which are singletons. Source material: PBMCs. These receptors all stem from a man between 45 and 60 years old in good health and CMV-seronegative.

The gene calls are TRBV7-9 and TRBJ2-5; 10 bases match TRBD1. The J call may not be correct, given that the DNA end is closer to TRBJ2-7. CDR3 length: 17 residues. CDR1 is SEHNR and CDR2 is FQNEAQ in the germline V gene (reference sequence). CDR3 residues: CASSLGRGTGEPYEQYF. The CDR3 DNA reads TGTGCCAGCAGCTTAGGTAGGGGGACAGGGGAACCCTACGAGCAGTACTTC.

This clone has more than one count but fewer than ten. This rearrangement joins TRBV6-5 to TRBJ1-1, with 7 positions matching TRBD1. V shed 0 bases and J 5 bases; nucleotides not matched to a gene: 3. Germline values: CDR1 MNHEY, CDR2 SVGAGI. The CDR3 covers 14 residues. The CDR3 bases are TGTGCCAGCAGTTACTCGGGCAGGGGGACTGAAGCTTTCTTT. Protein sequence: CASSYSGRGTEAFF.

V usage is TRBV7-7 and J usage is TRBJ2-1; no reliable D call. There are 14 residues in the CDR3. The V gene's germline CDR1 is SSHAT and CDR2 FNYEAQ (reference sequence). The V and J ends lost 1 base and 7 bases respectively, with 11 bases between them. In nucleotides, the CDR3 is TGTGCCAGCAGCTTAGGTCAGGCTTTTAATGAGCAGTTCTTC. Translating gives CASSLGQAFNEQFF.